One and the same sample provided the 9 T cell receptor beta chains below, sequenced in a study of cytomegalovirus exposure and HLA in healthy donors. The study ran its PCR with 60 Vbeta and 13 Jbeta primers. This table comes from immunoSEQ multiplex PCR, and its TCRdb copy is limited to in-frame clones, with some not included. The table has under 100,000 clones, around 82% seen once. The specimen sequenced was PBMCs. These receptors were collected from a man aged 50-59 years in good health and CMV-seronegative.

The V gene is TRBV7-9, the J gene TRBJ2-7, with D tentatively TRBD2 (5 bases). V was cut by 1 base and J by 2 bases, with 12 bases left in between. Germline CDR1 is SEHNR and CDR2 is FQNEAQ (reference sequence). The CDR3 is 15 residues long. The CDR3 loop reads CASSLEGGLPYEQYF. In DNA, the CDR3 is TGTGCCAGCAGCTTAGAAGGAGGACTTCCCTACGAGCAGTACTTC.

V gene TRBV5-1 combines with J gene TRBJ1-1; TRBD1 matches 8 bases. With 7 bases clipped from V and 6 bases from J, the junction kept 14 bases outside the gene matches. From germline, CDR1 is SGHRS and CDR2 YFSETQ. This CDR3 has 15 residues. The CDR3 DNA reads as TGCGCCAGCGGCGAGGGGGGCAGGGGGCGATCTGAAGCTTTCTTT. It codes for CASGEGGRGRSEAFF.

The chain is built from TRBV2 and TRBJ2-5; perhaps TRBD1 as D (5 bases). V was pared by 2 bases and J by 8 bases, with 6 bases between. From germline, CDR1 is SNHLY and CDR2 FYNNEI. This CDR3 contains 11 residues. The CDR3 sequence is CASSERTTQYF. In DNA, the CDR3 is TGTGCCAGCAGTGAACGGACAACCCAGTACTTC.

V usage is TRBV7-8 and J usage is TRBJ2-1; D might be TRBD2 (5 bases). V gave up 6 bases and J gave up 8 bases, with 14 bases separating them. CDR3 length: 13 amino acids. Germline assignment: CDR1 SGHVS and CDR2 FQNEAQ. CDR3 DNA: TGTGCCAGCAGGCTAGTTGGGGAGCATGAGCAGTTCTTC. Amino acids: CASRLVGEHEQFF.

This chain uses TRBV4-3 with TRBJ1-1; D remains unclear. Germline CDR1 reads LGHNA; CDR2 reads YSLEER. The CDR3 spans 14 residues. With 0 bases removed from V and 7 bases from J, the gap between germline ends came to 12 bases. The DNA of the CDR3 is TGCGCCAGCAGCCAAGACACAGCACCCATTGAAGCTTTCTTT. Encoded protein: CASSQDTAPIEAFF.

The chain combines TRBV4-3 with TRBJ1-1; D unresolved. Germline-derived CDR1 and CDR2 are LGHNA and YSLEER. The CDR3 consists of 14 residues. Between the trimmed V and J ends, which lost 0 bases and 5 bases, there was a span of 10 bases. CDR3 DNA sequence: TGCGCCAGCAGCCAAGACAGGTTTTCGACTGAAGCTTTCTTT. This codes for CASSQDRFSTEAFF.

A remark on this clone: An end of the junction differs from the germline gene, which may be a read error. The CDR3 region has the DNA TGTGCTAGCAGCGGAACAGTAAACACCGGGGAGCTGTTTTTT. This gives the protein CASSGTVNTGELFF. This sequence joins TRBV7-7 and TRBJ2-2; TRBD2 might be the D (5 bases). The CDR3 has 14 residues. CDR1 SSHAT and CDR2 FNYEAQ come from the germline V gene (reference sequence).

CDR3 nucleotides: TGTGCCAGCCAACTACGGACTAGCGGGGGGCAAGAGACCCAGTACTTC. It encodes CASQLRTSGGQETQYF. The J gene is TRBJ2-5, the V gene TRBV2; 14 nucleotides line up with TRBD2. From germline, CDR1 is SNHLY and CDR2 FYNNEI. Trimming removed 8 bases from V and 2 bases from J; junction bases left unmatched: 7. This CDR3 is built from 16 residues.

This rearrangement joins TRBV19 to TRBJ1-6, with D maybe TRBD1 (5 bases). Germline CDR1 reads LNHDA; CDR2 reads SQIVND (reference sequence). V lost 10 bases, J lost 6 bases, and 13 bases lay in between. The CDR3 covers 13 residues. Here the CDR3 reads CATQGLGNSPLHF. DNA for the CDR3: TGTGCCACCCAGGGCCTGGGTAATTCACCCCTCCACTTT.